A single sample is the source of the 15 T cell receptor beta chains below, sequenced in a study of blood T cell repertoires in COVID-19. Assay used: immunoSEQ multiplex PCR; TCRdb lists only in-frame clones, some missing. The repertoire holds a few hundred thousand clones, with approximately 84% as singletons. Sequenced sample: peripheral blood. The receptors originated from a woman in her 30s who had recovered from COVID-19.

V is TRBV3-1 (or the pseudogene TRBV3-2) and J is TRBJ2-5; D possibly corresponds to TRBD2 (5 bases). Germline V gene data show CDR1 as LGHDT and CDR2 as YNNKEL (reference sequence). V was cut by 0 bases and J by 4 bases, with 15 bases left in between. There are 16 residues in the CDR3. The CDR3 spells CASSQEPARVGETQYF. In nucleotides, the CDR3 is TGTGCCAGCAGCCAAGAGCCCGCGAGGGTCGGAGAGACCCAGTACTTC.

This clone was seen just once. The V call is TRBV19, the J call TRBJ2-3, with D tentatively TRBD1 (6 bases). The CDR3 length is 17 residues. Looked up from germline, CDR1 is LNHDA and CDR2 is SQIVND (reference sequence). V was cut by 4 bases and J by 1 base, with 18 bases left in between. The CDR3 DNA reads TGTGCCAGTAGTACAACAGGGCCCGGGGCGGGCACAGATACGCAGTATTTT. The encoded protein is CASSTTGPGAGTDTQYF.

The chain employs TRBV30 and TRBJ2-2; no clear D. The CDR3 totals 12 residues. The V end was cut by 2 bases, the J end by 6 bases, with 7 bases between. Germline assignment: CDR1 GTSNPN and CDR2 SVGIG (reference sequence). The CDR3 here is CAWSTNPGELFF. Written as DNA, the CDR3 is TGTGCCTGGAGTACTAACCCCGGGGAGCTGTTTTTT.

V and J are TRBV11-2 and TRBJ1-1; TRBD1 might be the D (6 bases). The ends were cut back, 1 base at V and 7 bases at J, with 10 bases in the middle. The CDR3 has 13 amino acids. Germline lookup yields CDR1 SGHAT and CDR2 FQNNGV. This CDR3 reads CASSLVGGGEAFF. The CDR3 DNA reads as TGTGCCAGCAGCTTAGTAGGGGGGGGTGAAGCTTTCTTT.

This sequence joins TRBV18 and TRBJ2-7; D gene ambiguous. The CDR3 runs 13 residues. The germline gives CDR1 KGHSH, CDR2 LQKENI. V lost 5 bases to trimming and J lost 5 bases, with 13 bases between them. CDR3 amino acids: CASSSRLSDEQYF. The CDR3 DNA is TGTGCCAGCTCATCCCGGTTGAGCGACGAGCAGTACTTC.

This clone appeared once. The rearrangement joins TRBV11-2 to TRBJ1-2; D is undetermined. Trimming cost V 0 bases and J 3 bases, with 11 bases left between them. Looked up from germline, CDR1 is SGHAT and CDR2 is FQNNGV. This CDR3 has 15 residues. CDR3 residues: CASSLEPEGHYGYTF. The CDR3 DNA is TGTGCCAGCAGCTTAGAACCGGAGGGCCACTATGGCTACACCTTC.

The rearrangement uses TRBV7-2 and TRBJ2-1; D is perhaps TRBD1 (7 bases). The CDR3 contains 15 residues. The V gene's germline CDR1 is SGHTA and CDR2 FQGNSA. The V and J ends lost 7 bases and 6 bases respectively, with 19 bases between them. CDR3: CASNRDSRGFNEQFF. CDR3 nucleotides: TGTGCCAGCAACAGGGACAGTCGGGGGTTCAATGAGCAGTTCTTC.

The chain joins TRBV5-1 to TRBJ2-4; D remains unclear. Between the trimmed V and J ends, which lost 0 bases and 5 bases, there was a span of 6 bases. Looked up from germline, CDR1 is SGHRS and CDR2 is YFSETQ. The CDR3 covers 13 residues. The CDR3 region is CASSLDRENIQYF. The CDR3 region has the DNA TGCGCCAGCAGCTTGGACAGAGAAAACATTCAGTACTTC.

This chain uses TRBV19 with TRBJ1-5; 7 bases are a match to TRBD1. CDR1 LNHDA and CDR2 SQIVND come from the germline V gene (reference sequence). V was clipped by 4 bases and J by 0 bases; unmatched bases: 6. This CDR3 has 16 residues. The CDR3 here is CASSTPTGHSNQPQHF. CDR3 in DNA: TGTGCCAGTAGTACCCCGACAGGGCATAGCAATCAGCCCCAGCATTTT.

The rearrangement joins TRBV7-9 to TRBJ2-5; D is possibly TRBD2 (6 bases). Germline CDR1 is SEHNR and CDR2 is FQNEAQ (reference sequence). The CDR3 runs to 14 residues. The V and J ends lost 2 bases and 5 bases respectively, with 12 bases between them. For the CDR3, the DNA is TGTGCCAGCAGCTTACGCACGGAGGGGGAGACCCAGTACTTC. Amino acid sequence: CASSLRTEGETQYF.

The rearrangement uses TRBV6-5 and TRBJ2-7; TRBD1 agrees at 9 bases. Germline CDR1 is MNHEY and CDR2 is SVGAGI. With V trimmed by 6 bases and J by 2 bases, 5 bases remained unmatched. CDR3 length: 14 residues. CDR3 sequence: CASSRGQGTYEQYF. CDR3 coding DNA: TGTGCCAGCAGCAGAGGACAGGGGACCTACGAGCAGTACTTC.

The chain couples TRBV3-1 (or the pseudogene TRBV3-2) to TRBJ1-1; D uncertain. Germline V gene lookup returns CDR1 LGHDT and CDR2 YNNKEL (reference sequence). With 0 bases removed from V and 4 bases from J, the gap between germline ends came to 12 bases. The CDR3 contains 15 residues. Here the CDR3 reads CASSQDVGGGTEAFF. The DNA of the CDR3 is TGTGCCAGCAGCCAAGATGTAGGCGGAGGCACTGAAGCTTTCTTT.

This clone showed up just once. This sequence joins TRBV29-1 and TRBJ2-2; no definite D call. The germline gives CDR1 SQVTM, CDR2 ANQGSEA. This CDR3 has 11 amino acids. The ends were cut back, 2 bases at V and 5 bases at J, with 3 bases in the middle. CDR3 DNA sequence: TGCAGCGTTGAATCGACCGGGGAGCTGTTTTTT. Protein sequence: CSVESTGELFF.

CDR3 loop: CASSDRGHTEAFF. In DNA form, the CDR3 reads TGTGCCAGCTCCGACAGGGGGCACACTGAAGCTTTCTTT. The chain links TRBV18 to TRBJ1-1; TRBD1 agrees at 10 bases. J lost 3 bases, V lost 6 bases, and 1 base had no gene match. Germline values: CDR1 KGHSH, CDR2 LQKENI. The CDR3 has 13 residues.

The V gene is TRBV7-8, the J gene TRBJ2-1; 9 bases align to TRBD2. Trimming removed 5 bases from V and 8 bases from J; junction bases left unmatched: 10. This CDR3 region has 15 residues. CDR1 and CDR2 (germline): SGHVS, FQNEAQ. The CDR3 loop is CASSQAGLAYDEQFF. The CDR3 DNA sequence: TGTGCCAGCAGCCAAGCAGGACTAGCGTATGATGAGCAGTTCTTC.